This T cell receptor beta chain came from a study of T cells in Graves' hyperthyroidism and ophthalmopathy. This clonotype was recorded many times. TCR beta CDR3 regions were amplified from RNA transcripts. HTBI primers were employed in a first-round RT-PCR of the TCR CDR3. TCRdb re-called the multiplex PCR reads through MiXCR, storing one row per CDR3 protein. The repertoire holds roughly 380,000 distinct CDR3 sequences, with about 18% as singletons. The CDR3 has 14 amino acids. Trimming pared 6 bases from V and 0 bases from J, leaving 9 bases between. CDR1 and CDR2 from the germline V gene are LGHNT and FRNRAP.

The TCR originated in a woman under 30 with Graves' hyperthyroidism. Sequenced: blood. The V gene is TRBV12-5, the J gene TRBJ1-5, with TRBD1 as a possible D gene (5 bases). CDR3 protein: CASGLGDSNQPQHF. Here the CDR3 DNA reads TGTGCTAGTGGCCTGGGGGATAGCAATCAGCCCCAGCATTTT. Based on the CDR3 plus reference TRBV12-5 and TRBJ1-5, the full variable domain is DARVTQTPRHKVTEMGQEVTMRCQPILGHNTVFWYRQTMMQGLELLAYFRNRAPLDDSGMPKDRFSAEMPDATLATLKIQPSEPRDSAVYFCASGLGDSNQPQHFGDGTRLSIL.